A selection of T cell receptor beta chains follows, all from one sample in a study of cytomegalovirus exposure and HLA in healthy donors. Measured with immunoSEQ multiplex PCR; TCRdb has only the in-frame clones, and not every one. The table has 62,000 or so clones, around 83% seen once. Sequenced: PBMCs. The receptors come from a man in his thirties or forties in good health and CMV-seronegative. Both conserved end residues are part of each CDR3. The order of the fields is D gene, clone size, V gene, J gene, CDR3 protein, CDR3 DNA. D genes are given only for firm matches. Clone size is not always given. Where it is, it says once, few, many or a class for expanded clones.

TRBD2	-	TRBV7-9	TRBJ2-3	CASSGRADTQYF	TGTGCCAGTAGCGGGAGGGCAGATACGCAGTATTTT
-	-	TRBV19	TRBJ2-3	CASSISSGATDTQYF	TGTGCCAGTAGTATAAGTAGCGGAGCCACAGATACGCAGTATTTT
-	-	TRBV15	TRBJ2-1	CATSSTGTSENEQFF	TGTGCCACCAGCAGTACAGGGACCTCTGAAAATGAGCAGTTCTTC
TRBD2	-	TRBV2	TRBJ2-3	CASSDGLAGRTTSTDTQYF	TGTGCCAGCAGTGACGGACTAGCGGGACGCACCACTAGCACAGATACGCAGTATTTT
-	once	TRBV18	TRBJ2-5	CASSITGLQETQYF	TGTGCCAGCTCAATAACAGGGCTCCAAGAGACCCAGTACTTC
-	-	TRBV5-6	TRBJ2-2	CASSFLGGVWNTGELFF	TGTGCCAGCAGCTTTCTAGGGGGGGTTTGGAACACCGGGGAGCTGTTTTTT
TRBD1	-	TRBV7-8	TRBJ2-2	CASSLEQGSGELFF	TGTGCCAGCAGCTTAGAACAGGGGTCCGGGGAGCTGTTTTTT
-	-	TRBV7-8	TRBJ2-1	CASSLDGADARAEQFF	TGTGCCAGCAGCTTAGATGGGGCAGACGCCAGGGCTGAGCAGTTCTTC
-	-	TRBV6-1	TRBJ2-6	CASSEASGSGANVLTF	TGTGCCAGCAGTGAAGCTTCGGGCTCTGGGGCCAACGTCCTGACTTTC
-	-	TRBV7-2	TRBJ2-1	CASSLGLPREQFF	TGTGCCAGCAGCCTGGGACTCCCACGTGAGCAGTTCTTC
TRBD1	-	TRBV9	TRBJ2-2	CASSFHRGTEIHTGELFF	TGTGCCAGCAGCTTCCACAGGGGCACCGAGATTCACACCGGGGAGCTGTTTTTT
-	-	TRBV7-6	TRBJ2-2	CASSLARQPTGELFF	TGTGCCAGCAGCTTAGCGCGGCAGCCAACCGGGGAGCTGTTTTTT
-	-	TRBV7-2	TRBJ2-7	CASSLAGQASEQYF	TGTGCCAGCAGCTTAGCTGGTCAGGCCTCCGAGCAGTACTTC
-	few	TRBV6-5	TRBJ1-2	CASSYGESYGYTF	TGTGCCAGCAGTTACGGGGAGTCCTACGGCTACACCTTC
-	few	TRBV4-1	TRBJ1-6	CASSQDEARVPPLHF	TGCGCCAGCAGCCAAGATGAGGCCAGGGTCCCACCCCTCCACTTT
-	-	TRBV6-5	TRBJ2-3	CASRSPGNTQYF	TGTGCCAGCAGGAGTCCAGGAAATACGCAGTATTTT
-	-	TRBV29-1	TRBJ1-1	CSTQQGNTEAFF	TGCAGCACCCAACAGGGGAACACTGAAGCTTTCTTT
-	few	TRBV25-1	TRBJ2-7	CASSETTSSYEQYF	TGTGCCAGCAGTGAAACGACTAGTTCCTACGAGCAGTACTTC
-	-	TRBV5-5	TRBJ2-3	CASSLGPWAGRDTQYF	TGTGCCAGCAGCTTGGGGCCCTGGGCAGGGCGGGATACGCAGTATTTT
TRBD1	-	TRBV27	TRBJ2-7	CASSPLGQGLAQYF	TGTGCCAGCAGTCCACTGGGACAGGGGTTGGCGCAGTACTTC
-	-	TRBV2	TRBJ1-5	CASTRTPYSNQPQHF	TGTGCCAGCACCCGGACACCCTATAGCAATCAGCCCCAGCATTTT
TRBD1	few	TRBV5-6	TRBJ1-2	CASSAGQNYGYTF	TGTGCCAGCAGCGCGGGACAGAACTATGGCTACACCTTC
-	-	TRBV12-5	TRBJ1-4	CASGLGSGRGRNEKLFF	TGTGCTAGTGGTTTGGGATCAGGGAGGGGACGTAATGAAAAACTGTTTTTT
-	-	TRBV9	TRBJ1-2	CASSVGRGGNYGYTF	TGTGCCAGCAGCGTAGGGCGGGGGGGGAACTATGGCTACACCTTC
-	-	TRBV10-3	TRBJ1-1	CAISESDATVSCEAFF	TGTGCCATCAGTGAGTCGGACGCGACAGTTAGTTGTGAAGCTTTCTTT
TRBD1	-	TRBV19	TRBJ2-3	CASTGTALSTDTQYF	TGTGCCAGTACCGGGACAGCCCTTAGCACAGATACGCAGTATTTT
-	-	TRBV5-1	TRBJ2-1	CASSLEGGLLPFGEQFF	TGCGCCAGCAGCTTGGAAGGGGGTCTCCTCCCTTTTGGTGAGCAGTTCTTC
-	-	TRBV7-6	TRBJ1-1	CASSLAGVTEAFF	TGTGCCAGCAGCTTAGCAGGGGTCACTGAAGCTTTCTTT
TRBD2	once	TRBV6-5	TRBJ2-7	CASRLAESSYEQYF	TGTGCCAGCAGACTAGCGGAAAGCTCCTACGAGCAGTACTTC
-	few	TRBV6-5	TRBJ1-1	CASSYGLRGNTEAFF	TGTGCCAGCAGTTACGGGCTCAGGGGGAACACTGAAGCTTTCTTT
-	-	TRBV5-6	TRBJ2-4	CASSLFETVAKNIQYF	TGTGCCAGCAGCTTATTCGAGACAGTAGCCAAAAACATTCAGTACTTC
-	-	TRBV27	TRBJ2-7	CASRATASYEQYF	TGTGCCAGCAGAGCGACAGCCTCCTACGAGCAGTACTTC
-	-	TRBV4-2	TRBJ1-4	CASSPHPAGGGSNEKLFF	TGTGCCAGCAGCCCTCACCCCGCGGGGGGCGGGAGTAATGAAAAACTGTTTTTT
TRBD1	-	TRBV2	TRBJ1-2	CASSEAGGWGYTF	TGTGCCAGCAGTGAGGCAGGGGGCTGGGGCTACACCTTC
TRBD1	-	TRBV7-9	TRBJ2-7	CASSWTGGEQYF	TGTGCCAGCAGCTGGACAGGGGGCGAGCAGTACTTC
TRBD1	-	TRBV5-4	TRBJ1-1	CASSPGQGGLLNTEAFF	TGTGCCAGCAGCCCGGGACAGGGAGGACTTTTGAACACTGAAGCTTTCTTT
-	-	TRBV7-9	TRBJ1-6	CASSLGDRRNSPLHF	TGTGCCAGCAGCTTAGGAGACAGGCGAAATTCACCCCTCCACTTT
TRBD2	-	TRBV5-6	TRBJ2-3	CASSGFSGSGTDTQYF	TGTGCCAGCAGCGGATTTAGCGGGAGTGGCACAGATACGCAGTATTTT
-	once	TRBV30	TRBJ2-1	CAWSGTLYNEQFF	TGTGCCTGGAGTGGGACTTTGTACAATGAGCAGTTCTTC
-	-	TRBV14	TRBJ1-6	CASSQEIPGSPLHF	TGTGCCAGCAGCCAAGAAATTCCGGGGTCACCCCTCCACTTT
-	-	TRBV6-1	TRBJ1-2	CASSEDFYGYGYTF	TGTGCCAGCAGTGAAGATTTTTACGGCTATGGCTACACCTTC
TRBD1	once	TRBV18	TRBJ1-1	CASSPGHRGTGEAFF	TGTGCCAGCTCACCGGGACATCGCGGGACAGGGGAAGCTTTCTTT
-	-	TRBV28	TRBJ1-6	CASSFWTADYNSPLHF	TGTGCCAGCAGTTTCTGGACAGCTGATTATAATTCACCCCTCCACTTT
TRBD2	-	TRBV9	TRBJ2-1	CASSPDPLAPEQFF	TGTGCCAGCAGCCCCGACCCACTAGCGCCCGAGCAGTTCTTC
-	-	TRBV5-6	TRBJ2-7	CASSDRQSYEQYF	TGTGCCAGCAGCGACAGGCAGTCCTACGAGCAGTACTTC
-	-	TRBV7-2	TRBJ2-3	CASSLGGALDTQYF	TGTGCCAGCAGCTTAGGCGGAGCGCTAGATACGCAGTATTTT
TRBD1	-	TRBV7-2	TRBJ2-7	CASSSSDRGFSYEQYF	TGTGCCAGCAGCTCGTCCGACAGGGGGTTTTCCTACGAGCAGTACTTC
TRBD1	-	TRBV27	TRBJ1-5	CASSPRGTGPNQPQHF	TGTGCCAGCAGTCCACGCGGGACAGGTCCAAATCAGCCCCAGCATTTT
TRBD1	-	TRBV10-3	TRBJ2-2	CAISLPGQGISGELFF	TGTGCCATCAGCCTCCCGGGACAGGGGATCTCCGGGGAGCTGTTTTTT
TRBD1	-	TRBV10-3	TRBJ2-2	CAISDLGQLNTGELFF	TGTGCCATCAGTGACCTGGGACAGCTGAACACCGGGGAGCTGTTTTTT
-	-	TRBV7-2	TRBJ2-1	CASSFIQGNEQFF	TGTGCCAGCAGCTTCATTCAGGGGAATGAGCAGTTCTTC
-	-	TRBV11-1	TRBJ1-5	CASSPHWGAQHF	TGTGCCAGCAGCCCCCACTGGGGGGCCCAGCATTTT